This entry is about one T cell receptor (beta chain). In the study's own analysis: For nucleated cells, counts were estimated from reference gene primer amplification. The protocol was immunoSEQ multiplex PCR, while the TCRdb copy is restricted to in-frame clones and leaves out a portion. V and J calls and clone size come straight from that table; D and trimming were deduced from the DNA. In the table there are about 410,000 clones, 86% of which are singletons. The sample originates from a study of blood T cell repertoires in COVID-19. As for the study in general: PBMCs, B-cell-depleted T cells, or T cells provided the cDNA or gDNA that made up the material.

Unmatched junction bases numbered 5, after V lost 5 bases and J lost 4 bases. The CDR3 has 15 amino acids. Germline loops: CDR1 MNHEY, CDR2 SMNVEV (reference sequence). This sequence originates from a woman in her twenties or thirties with active or convalescent COVID-19. J is TRBJ1-4 and V is TRBV27; 9 bases are a match to TRBD1. Sample: peripheral blood. The DNA for the CDR3 is TGTGCCAGCAGTAACACAGGGGGCGGTAATGAAAAACTGTTTTTT. Translation gives CASSNTGGGNEKLFF.